This TCR beta chain is drawn from a study of identifying expanded T cells in peripheral blood. The study's findings and limits: Roughly 2-week clone count variance significantly increased as total template count grew. Differentially abundant clones: approximately 1.3 between replicates, roughly 16 at about 13 days, less than 20 at four.

Germline V gene sequence: CDR1 MNHEY, CDR2 SVGAGI. The V and J ends lost 4 bases and 0 bases respectively, with 15 bases between them. This CDR3 has 16 amino acids. As regards this clone: The target antigen is unknown.

Measured with immunoSEQ multiplex PCR; TCRdb has only the in-frame clones, and not every one. The repertoire includes 95,000 to 150,000 clones, more than 80% of them detected once, and approximately 3% sits in the top ten. During the collection period, no donor immune events like infections were recorded. This sequence originates from a person between 18 and 75 years old in good health. V usage is TRBV6-5 and J usage is TRBJ2-5; TRBD1 is a possible D gene (6 bases). Material: blood. The CDR3 nucleotides are TGTGCCAGCAGTTCGTTGTACAGGGTAAACCAAGAGACCCAGTACTTC. It specifies CASSSLYRVNQETQYF.